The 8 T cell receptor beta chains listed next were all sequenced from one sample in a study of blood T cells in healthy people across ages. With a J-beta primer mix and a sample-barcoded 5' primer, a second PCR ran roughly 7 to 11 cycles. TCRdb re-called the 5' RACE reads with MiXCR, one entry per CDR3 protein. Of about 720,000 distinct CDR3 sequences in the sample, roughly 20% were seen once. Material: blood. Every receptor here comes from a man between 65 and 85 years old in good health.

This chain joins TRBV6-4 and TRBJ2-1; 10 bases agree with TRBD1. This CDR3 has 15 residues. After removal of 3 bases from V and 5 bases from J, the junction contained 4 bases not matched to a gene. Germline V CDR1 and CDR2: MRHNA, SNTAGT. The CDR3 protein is CASSDSGQGNNEQFF. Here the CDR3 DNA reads TGTGCCAGCAGTGATTCGGGACAGGGGAACAATGAGCAGTTCTTC.

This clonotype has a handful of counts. Here the CDR3 reads CSVGDRTFEAFF. Here the CDR3 DNA reads TGCAGCGTTGGGGACAGAACCTTTGAAGCTTTCTTT. V gene TRBV29-1 combines with J gene TRBJ1-1, with TRBD1 identical over 7 bases. V lost 4 bases, J lost 7 bases, and 6 bases stayed unmatched. Germline V gene data show CDR1 as SQVTM and CDR2 as ANQGSEA. The CDR3 sequence is 12 residues long.

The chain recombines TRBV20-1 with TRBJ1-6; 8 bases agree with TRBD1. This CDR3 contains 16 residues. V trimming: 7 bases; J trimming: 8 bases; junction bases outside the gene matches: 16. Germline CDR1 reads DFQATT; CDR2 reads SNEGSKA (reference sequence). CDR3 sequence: CSGTRGQGPWDSPLHF. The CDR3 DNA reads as TGCAGTGGAACACGAGGACAGGGACCATGGGATTCACCCCTCCACTTT.

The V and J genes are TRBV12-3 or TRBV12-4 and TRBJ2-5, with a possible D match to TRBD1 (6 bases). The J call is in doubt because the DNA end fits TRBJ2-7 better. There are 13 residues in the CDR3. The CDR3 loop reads CASNAGVHYEQYF. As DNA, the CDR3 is TGTGCCAGCAACGCAGGGGTGCATTACGAGCAGTACTTC.

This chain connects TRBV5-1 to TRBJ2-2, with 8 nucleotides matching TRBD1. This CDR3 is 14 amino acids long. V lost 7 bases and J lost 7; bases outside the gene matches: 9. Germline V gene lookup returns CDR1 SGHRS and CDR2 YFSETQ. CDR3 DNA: TGCGCCAGCGTGGACAGGGAAGAAGTCGGGGAGCTGTTTTTT. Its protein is CASVDREEVGELFF. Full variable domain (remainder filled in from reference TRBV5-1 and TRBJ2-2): KAGVTQTPRYLIKTRGQQVTLSCSPISGHRSVSWYQQTPGQGLQFLFEYFSETQRNKGNFPGRFSGRQFSNSRSEMNVSTLELGDSALYLCASVDREEVGELFFGEGSRLTVL.

CDR3 in DNA: TGTGCCAGCAGCTTAGTCCGCTCGGGCTCTGGAAACACCATATATTTT. This codes for CASSLVRSGSGNTIYF. The V and J genes are TRBV7-2 and TRBJ1-3; D ambiguous. V lost 1 base to trimming and J lost 0 bases, with 10 bases between them. This CDR3 is 16 amino acids long. Germline V lookup: CDR1 SGHTA, CDR2 FQGNSA.

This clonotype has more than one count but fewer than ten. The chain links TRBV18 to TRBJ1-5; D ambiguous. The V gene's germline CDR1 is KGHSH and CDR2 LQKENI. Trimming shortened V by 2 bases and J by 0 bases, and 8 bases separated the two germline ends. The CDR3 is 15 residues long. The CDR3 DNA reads TGTGCCAGCTCACCAGTCTTCAGTAGCAATCAGCCCCAGCATTTT. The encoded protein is CASSPVFSSNQPQHF.

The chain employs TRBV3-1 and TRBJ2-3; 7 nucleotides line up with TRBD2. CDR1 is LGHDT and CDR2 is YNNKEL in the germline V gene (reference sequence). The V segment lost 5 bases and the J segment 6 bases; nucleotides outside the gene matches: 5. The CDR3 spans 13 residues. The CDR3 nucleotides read TGTGCCAGCAGCACCCTAGCGGCCGATACGCAGTATTTT. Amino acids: CASSTLAADTQYF.